This is a list of T cell receptor beta chains from one sample in a study of blood T cell repertoires in COVID-19. Sequencing was performed with immunoSEQ multiplex PCR; in TCRdb, only in-frame clones are kept and a portion is missing. The repertoire holds around 140,000 clones, about 89% seen once, with approximately 4.5% in the top ten. Sequenced sample: peripheral blood. These receptors were taken from a man aged 55 to 70 with COVID-19, enrolled during active disease. Both conserved end residues are trimmed from each CDR3.

j_call v_call cdr3_aa
TRBJ2-5 TRBV6-1 ASRDLQGPKETQY
TRBJ1-2 TRBV6-5 ASSYSTGDGGYT
TRBJ1-4 TRBV30 AWTSTGQNEKLF
TRBJ1-2 TRBV6-1 ASSDQGTYGYT
TRBJ1-5 TRBV7-2 ASSLVGDTYNQPQH
TRBJ1-6 TRBV2 ASIGQGSSPLH
TRBJ2-3 TRBV5-6 ASSFRGADLDTQY
TRBJ2-2 TRBV5-5 ASSLAATSGGTGELF
TRBJ2-3 TRBV19 ASRTSVTDTQY
TRBJ1-2 TRBV29-1 SADWTGGEGYT
TRBJ2-7 TRBV14 ASSRVGRIYEQY
TRBJ2-5 TRBV5-1 ASSLGQGVETQY
TRBJ2-5 TRBV6-1 ASSEAGRTTQETQY